Presented here are 3 T cell receptor beta chains from one specimen sequenced in a study of technical replicates of blood from several donors. Assay used: immunoSEQ multiplex PCR; TCRdb lists only in-frame clones, some missing. In the table there are 95,000 to 100,000 clones, 95% to 96% of which are singletons. The sample taken for sequencing was T cells isolated from PBMCs. All receptors come from a human donor in good health.

This rearrangement joins TRBV5-6 to TRBJ1-4; perhaps TRBD1 as D (6 bases). The CDR3 extends over 13 amino acids. The germline V and J ends were trimmed by 2 bases and 14 bases, with 16 bases remaining between them. Germline CDR1 and CDR2: SGHDT and YYEEEE. The DNA of the CDR3 is TGTGCCAGCAGCTTCACCGACAGGCCGGGGCTGTTTTTT. Its protein product is CASSFTDRPGLFF. The full variable domain, with the rest looked up from reference TRBV5-6 and TRBJ1-4, is DAGVTQSPTHLIKTRGQQVTLRCSPKSGHDTVSWYQQALGQGPQFIFQYYEEEERQRGNFPDRFSGHQFPNYSSELNVNALLLGDSALYLCASSFTDRPGLFFGSGTQLSVL.

This clone occurred once. V is TRBV7-9 and J is TRBJ2-5; D ambiguous. The CDR3 sequence is 15 residues long. CDR1 is SEHNR and CDR2 is FQNEAQ in the germline V gene (reference sequence). Trimming took 3 bases from V and 2 from J, leaving 13 bases between them. The CDR3 DNA reads TGTGCCAGCAGCTTGGTCTTGGGCCCACAAGAGACCCAGTACTTC. Its translation is CASSLVLGPQETQYF.

The genes are TRBV6-4 and TRBJ2-1, with D possibly TRBD1 on 6 matching bases. V was shortened by 5 bases and J by 0 bases, with 17 bases between the two germline ends. CDR1 and CDR2 (germline): MRHNA, SNTAGT. This CDR3 is built from 17 residues. The CDR3 DNA reads TGTGCCAGCAGTCGATACAGGGTAGCTCACTCCTACAATGAGCAGTTCTTC. Translation gives CASSRYRVAHSYNEQFF.